This T cell receptor (beta chain) was profiled in a study of regulatory T cells in long-lasting Graves disease. This clonotype was counted many times. CDR3 regions were amplified by Arm-PCR using iRepertoire HTBI primers to build TCR beta libraries. TCRdb recomputed calls from the multiplex PCR reads with MiXCR, one row per CDR3 protein. The sample contains 350,000 to 550,000 distinct CDR3 sequences, around 15% of which appear only once. Germline V gives CDR1 MDHEN, CDR2 SYDVKM. This CDR3 is built from 16 residues. The ends were cut back, 5 bases at V and 7 bases at J, with 24 bases in the middle. Time point specified: newly diagnosed GD, antithyroid drugs for less than 3 months. Researchers made the TCR library from RNA that was extracted from PBMCs. This sample was also put to use in a study of T cells in Graves' hyperthyroidism and ophthalmopathy. In that study: Clinicians diagnosed patients from clinical symptoms, serum thyroxine and TRAb, thyroid ultrasound and orbital computed tomography.

The input for sequencing was peripheral blood mononuclear cells (PBMCs), taken at new diagnosis, from a patient treated with antithyroid drugs. The chain uses TRBV28 and TRBJ2-7; D is perhaps TRBD1 (7 bases). The origin of this receptor is a woman aged 18-35 years with Graves disease. The CDR3 DNA follows: TGTGCCAGCAGTCCCCCCACGGAGGAGGGGGCGTTGGAGCAGTACTTC. This sequence encodes CASSPPTEEGALEQYF.